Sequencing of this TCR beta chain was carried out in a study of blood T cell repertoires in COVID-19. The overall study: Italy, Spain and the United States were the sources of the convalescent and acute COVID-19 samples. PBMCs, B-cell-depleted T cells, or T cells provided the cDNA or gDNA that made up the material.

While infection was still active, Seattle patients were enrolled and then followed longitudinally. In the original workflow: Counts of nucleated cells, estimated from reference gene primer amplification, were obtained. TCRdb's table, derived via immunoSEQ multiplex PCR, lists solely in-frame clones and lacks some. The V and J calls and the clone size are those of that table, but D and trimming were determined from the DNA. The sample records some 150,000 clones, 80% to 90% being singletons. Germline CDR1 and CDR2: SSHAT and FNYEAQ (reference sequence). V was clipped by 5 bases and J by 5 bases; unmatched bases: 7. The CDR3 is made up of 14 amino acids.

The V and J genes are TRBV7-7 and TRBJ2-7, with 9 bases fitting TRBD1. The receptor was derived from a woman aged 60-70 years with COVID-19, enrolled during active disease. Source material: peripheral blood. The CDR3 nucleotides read TGTGCCAGCAGCCCAACAGGGGGCTTCCACGAGCAGTACTTC. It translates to CASSPTGGFHEQYF.